Listed here are 27 T cell receptor beta chains from one sample, sequenced in a study of T cells after yellow fever vaccination. TCRdb recomputed calls from the 5' RACE reads with MiXCR, one row per CDR3 protein. The sample comprises around 320,000 distinct CDR3 sequences, approximately 10% of which are singletons, and around 3.4% rests with the top ten. Specimen: CD4+ T cells sorted from PBMCs, collected 5 days after the yellow fever booster vaccination. The receptors were gathered from a man in his late teens or twenties who received the YFV17D yellow fever vaccine.

Here the CDR3 reads CASSEQPMGNEKLFF. CDR3 DNA: TGTGCCAGCAGTGAGCAGCCCATGGGCAACGAAAAACTGTTTTTT. This sequence joins TRBV2 and TRBJ1-4, with D unresolved. CDR1 SNHLY and CDR2 FYNNEI come from the germline V gene. The CDR3 is made up of 15 amino acids. Trimming took 3 bases from V and 8 from J, leaving 16 bases between them.

The genes are TRBV5-1 and TRBJ2-2, with D unresolved. Looked up from germline, CDR1 is SGHRS and CDR2 is YFSETQ. The CDR3 is 15 amino acids. V lost 4 bases and J 0 bases, leaving 10 bases between the germline ends. This CDR3 is CASSMDPTNTGELFF. The CDR3 DNA sequence: TGCGCCAGCAGCATGGACCCGACGAACACCGGGGAGCTGTTTTTT.

This clonotype occurred a few times. The chain uses TRBV6-2 or TRBV6-3 and TRBJ2-2, with 8 bases lining up with TRBD2. Germline-derived CDR1 and CDR2 are MNHEY and SVGEGT. The V and J ends lost 2 bases and 3 bases, in that order; junction bases with no gene match: 8. The length of the CDR3 is 17 residues. CDR3 sequence reads: CASSYVRGGRDTGELFF. CDR3 sequence (DNA): TGTGCCAGCAGTTACGTTCGGGGGGGCCGGGACACCGGGGAGCTGTTTTTT.

This clonotype appeared many times. The chain couples TRBV7-6 to TRBJ1-6; D is ambiguous. From germline, CDR1 is SGHVS and CDR2 FNYEAQ. V was shortened by 1 base and J by 7 bases, with 14 bases between the two germline ends. CDR3 length: 16 residues. The CDR3 DNA sequence: TGTGCCAGCAGCTTAGATAGGGCAGACGCCAATTCACCCCTCCACTTT. This codes for CASSLDRADANSPLHF.

This clonotype was recorded a few times. The genes are TRBV10-3 and TRBJ2-7; D is perhaps TRBD2 (5 bases). Trimming took off 8 bases at V and 1 base at J, with 21 bases between the two ends. The CDR3 contains 16 residues. Germline CDR1 ENHRY, CDR2 SYGVKD. CDR3 loop: CAIVFRGLVYSYEQYV. The CDR3 DNA sequence: TGTGCCATCGTTTTTCGGGGTTTGGTTTATTCCTACGAGCAGTACGTC.

This clonotype showed up just a few times. The chain employs TRBV6-6 and TRBJ2-3; 8 bases fit TRBD2. Losses at the gene ends were 6 bases for V and 3 bases for J; bases not matched to a gene: 20. There are 19 residues in the CDR3. Germline-derived CDR1 and CDR2 are MNHNY and SVGAGI (reference sequence). The CDR3 is CASSGNRLRTGGNTDTQYF. CDR3 DNA: TGTGCCAGCAGCGGTAACAGGTTGCGAACGGGGGGGAATACAGATACGCAGTATTTT.

There are many counts of this clonotype. The V call is TRBV18, the J call TRBJ1-5; D ambiguous. There are 13 residues in the CDR3. Between the trimmed V and J ends, which lost 3 bases and 4 bases, there was a span of 7 bases. Germline V gene data show CDR1 as KGHSH and CDR2 as LQKENI. As DNA, the CDR3 is TGTGCCAGCTCACCTACGGTGAATCAGCCCCAGCATTTT. Protein product: CASSPTVNQPQHF. The variable domain in full, with the rest retrieved from reference TRBV18 and TRBJ1-5, is NAGVMQNPRHLVRRRGQEARLRCSPMKGHSHVYWYRQLPEEGLKFMVYLQKENIIDESGMPKERFSAEFPKEGPSILRIQQVVRGDSAAYFCASSPTVNQPQHFGDGTRLSIL.

This clonotype was observed a handful of times. The V gene is TRBV5-1, the J gene TRBJ2-7; D remains ambiguous. The germline gives CDR1 SGHRS, CDR2 YFSETQ. This CDR3 spans 14 amino acids. The germline V and J ends were trimmed by 3 bases and 2 bases, with 12 bases remaining between them. The CDR3 nucleotides are TGCGCCAGCAGCTCTGCAGATCCGACCTACGAGCAGTACTTC. Translated, it gives CASSSADPTYEQYF.

This clonotype was detected only a few times. V usage is TRBV20-1 and J usage is TRBJ2-1, with 9 bases that match TRBD2. Losses at the gene ends were 2 bases for V and 4 bases for J; bases not matched to a gene: 6. The CDR3 has 15 amino acids. Germline V gene lookup returns CDR1 DFQATT and CDR2 SNEGSKA (reference sequence). In nucleotides, the CDR3 is TGCAGTGCTAGATCGGCTAGCGGGGCTTACAATGAGCAGTTCTTC. Its translation is CSARSASGAYNEQFF.

This clonotype was detected only a few times. J is TRBJ2-2 and V is TRBV7-2; D is uncertain. There are 15 residues in the CDR3. The germline V gene has CDR1 SGHTA and CDR2 FQGNSA. Trimming removed 4 bases from V and 7 bases from J, with 16 bases in between. CDR3 nucleotide sequence: TGTGCCAGCAGCTCCCAGGCCCCCGCTCTCGGGGAGCTGTTTTTT. Its protein product is CASSSQAPALGELFF.

The chain links TRBV6-6 to TRBJ2-1; 10 nucleotides match TRBD1. The CDR3 is made up of 13 amino acids. Unmatched junction bases numbered 5, after V lost 8 bases and J lost 7 bases. Germline assignment: CDR1 MNHNY and CDR2 SVGAGI (reference sequence). CDR3: CASRDRGVNEQFF. The DNA of the CDR3 is TGTGCCAGCCGGGACAGGGGCGTTAATGAGCAGTTCTTC.

This clonotype showed up just a few times. V usage is TRBV12-3 or TRBV12-4 and J usage is TRBJ1-2, with 7 bases lining up with TRBD1. This CDR3 region has 15 residues. V shed 3 bases and J 0 bases; nucleotides not matched to a gene: 4. As DNA, the CDR3 is TGTGCCAGCAGTTTTGGACAGGCAGCTAACTATGGCTACACCTTC. This sequence encodes CASSFGQAANYGYTF.

This clonotype was detected only a few times. J is TRBJ2-7 and V is TRBV5-1; 11 nucleotides line up with TRBD2. The V gene end was trimmed by 0 bases and the J gene end by 4 bases; junction bases not matched to a gene: 6. Germline V CDR1 and CDR2: SGHRS, YFSETQ. This CDR3 has 16 residues. The CDR3 is CASSLAGTSGIYEQYV. In DNA form, the CDR3 reads TGCGCCAGCAGCTTGGCCGGGACTAGCGGAATTTACGAGCAGTACGTC.

The V call is TRBV6-1, the J call TRBJ2-3; tentatively, D is TRBD1 (6 bases). The CDR3 extends over 16 amino acids. The V and J ends lost 6 bases and 0 bases respectively, with 16 bases between them. Per germline, CDR1 MNHNS and CDR2 SASEGT. The CDR3 sequence: CASSMLEGTSTDTQYF. The CDR3 DNA reads TGTGCCAGCAGCATGCTCGAGGGGACAAGCACAGATACGCAGTATTTT.

Here the CDR3 reads CASSLRSGNTEAFF. CDR3 DNA: TGTGCCAGCAGCTTAAGATCCGGGAACACTGAAGCTTTCTTT. The V and J genes are TRBV7-2 and TRBJ1-1; D is undetermined. The germline CDR1 and CDR2 sequences are SGHTA and FQGNSA. The length of the CDR3 is 14 residues. Trimming pared 2 bases from V and 1 base from J, leaving 8 bases between.

The V gene is TRBV5-1, the J gene TRBJ1-4; D possibly corresponds to TRBD1 (5 bases). Germline loops: CDR1 SGHRS, CDR2 YFSETQ. The CDR3 sequence is 14 residues long. The V gene lost 6 bases and the J gene lost 4 bases, with 13 bases spanning the gap. This chain's CDR3 is CASTWQGLNEKLFF. The DNA for the CDR3 is TGCGCCAGCACCTGGCAGGGCCTTAATGAAAAACTGTTTTTT.

There are a few counts of this clonotype. The V and J genes are TRBV12-3 or TRBV12-4 and TRBJ2-1, with unresolved D. The CDR3 is 12 amino acids. Deletions cut 2 bases from V and 15 bases from J, with 14 bases between. This CDR3 is CASSLSNGLRFF. The DNA of the CDR3 is TGTGCCAGCAGTTTAAGCAACGGCCTAAGGTTCTTC.

The sample holds many counts of this clonotype. The chain uses TRBV24-1 and TRBJ2-3; D is possibly TRBD1 (5 bases). V lost 3 bases and J 4 bases, leaving 16 bases between the germline ends. CDR3 length: 16 residues. Germline-derived CDR1 and CDR2 are KGHDR and SFDVKD. CDR3: CATSDGAAGFADTQYF. DNA for the CDR3: TGTGCCACCAGTGATGGTGCTGCAGGGTTCGCAGATACGCAGTATTTT.

Turning to this clonotype: This clone may be a read error of a much larger clone one base away. The V call is TRBV3-1, the J call TRBJ2-2; D uncertain. Between the trimmed V and J ends, which lost 1 base and 3 bases, there was a span of 3 bases. CDR3 length: 13 amino acids. CDR1 is LGHDT and CDR2 is YNNKEL in the germline V gene (reference sequence). CDR3 in amino acids: CASSQVYTGELFF. The CDR3 DNA reads TGTGCCAGCAGCCAAGTGTACACCGGGGAGCTGTTTTTT. Combining the CDR3 with reference TRBV3-1 and TRBJ2-2 gives the whole variable domain DTAVSQTPKYLVTQMGNDKSIKCEQNLGHDTMYWYKQDSKKFLKIMFSYNNKELIINETVPNRFSPKSPDKAHLNLHINSLELGDSAVYFCASSQVYTGELFFGEGSRLTVL.

J is TRBJ2-7 and V is TRBV15; 7 bases map to TRBD1. Germline loops: CDR1 LNHNV, CDR2 YYDKDF (reference sequence). The junction had 8 bases not matched to a gene; V was cut back by 4 bases and J by 5 bases. The CDR3 runs to 14 residues. The CDR3 sequence: CATSKGQAADEQYV. CDR3 in DNA: TGTGCCACCAGCAAAGGACAGGCGGCTGACGAGCAGTACGTC.

The chain combines TRBV10-3 with TRBJ2-2; no firm D call. V lost 3 bases, J lost 0 bases, and 8 bases lay in between. The CDR3 covers 15 residues. Germline CDR1 and CDR2: ENHRY and SYGVKD. This CDR3 reads CAISDSAANTGELFF. CDR3 sequence (DNA): TGTGCCATCAGTGACTCGGCAGCGAACACCGGGGAGCTGTTTTTT.

The genes are TRBV20-1 and TRBJ2-2; D may correspond to TRBD1 or TRBD2 (5 bases each). CDR3 length: 16 amino acids. Trimming cost V 2 bases and J 6 bases, with 19 bases left between them. The germline V gene has CDR1 DFQATT and CDR2 SNEGSKA (reference sequence). CDR3 in amino acids: CSARQSWGRRAGELFF. DNA of the CDR3: TGCAGTGCTAGACAGTCATGGGGACGGCGGGCCGGGGAGCTGTTTTTT.

In its sample, this clonotype was seen many times. This chain links TRBV11-2 with TRBJ2-5; D possibly corresponds to TRBD2 (5 bases). The CDR3 covers 15 residues. Trimming took 5 bases from V and 5 from J, leaving 18 bases between them. Germline V lookup: CDR1 SGHAT, CDR2 FQNNGV. CDR3 in amino acids: CASSAGVTRGETQYF. DNA of the CDR3: TGTGCCAGCAGCGCCGGGGTAACTAGAGGCGAGACCCAGTACTTC.

V gene TRBV4-2 combines with J gene TRBJ1-5; a possible D gene is TRBD1 (5 bases). This CDR3 spans 17 amino acids. Trimming took off 4 bases at V and 2 bases at J, with 18 bases between the two ends. Germline CDR1 and CDR2: LGHNA and YNFKEQ. The CDR3 reads CASSRTWDLTGNQPQHF. In DNA form, the CDR3 reads TGTGCCAGCAGCCGTACATGGGACTTGACGGGCAATCAGCCCCAGCATTTT.

In this sample, this clonotype turned up a few times. The chain has TRBV10-3 and TRBJ2-5; D uncertain. CDR1 and CDR2 (germline): ENHRY, SYGVKD. The CDR3 is 11 amino acids. Trimming left V 1 base short and J 4 bases short, with 1 base between. In DNA, the CDR3 is TGTGCCATCAGTGAGTTAGAGACCCAGTACTTC. Protein: CAISELETQYF.

The rearrangement uses TRBV12-3 or TRBV12-4 and TRBJ2-7, with D maybe TRBD1 (5 bases). The germline V and J ends were trimmed by 8 bases and 4 bases, with 18 bases remaining between them. The CDR3 sequence is 14 residues long. The CDR3 region has the DNA TGTGCCAGCCGCTCGCAGGTTGGGGCGTACGAGCAGTACTTC. Encoded protein: CASRSQVGAYEQYF.

The V call is TRBV18, the J call TRBJ1-5; TRBD1 matches 12 bases. The trim removed 6 bases at V and 2 bases at J, leaving 11 bases unmatched. Germline loops: CDR1 KGHSH, CDR2 LQKENI. The CDR3 covers 18 residues. Here the CDR3 reads CASSPGTGGMIGNQPQHF. CDR3 DNA sequence: TGTGCCAGCTCCCCCGGGACAGGGGGCATGATCGGCAATCAGCCCCAGCATTTT. Based on the CDR3 plus reference TRBV18 and TRBJ1-5, the full variable domain is NAGVMQNPRHLVRRRGQEARLRCSPMKGHSHVYWYRQLPEEGLKFMVYLQKENIIDESGMPKERFSAEFPKEGPSILRIQQVVRGDSAAYFCASSPGTGGMIGNQPQHFGDGTRLSIL.